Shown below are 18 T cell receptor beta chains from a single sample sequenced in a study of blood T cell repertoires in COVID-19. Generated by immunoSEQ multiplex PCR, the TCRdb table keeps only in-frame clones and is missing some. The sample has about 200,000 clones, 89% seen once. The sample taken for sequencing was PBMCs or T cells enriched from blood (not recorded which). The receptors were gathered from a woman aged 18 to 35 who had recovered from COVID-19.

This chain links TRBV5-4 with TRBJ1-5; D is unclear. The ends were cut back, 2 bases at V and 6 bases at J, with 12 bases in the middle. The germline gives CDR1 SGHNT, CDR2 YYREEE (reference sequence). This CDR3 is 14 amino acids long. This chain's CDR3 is CASSFYIRCQPQHF. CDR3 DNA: TGTGCCAGCAGCTTTTATATTCGGTGTCAGCCCCAGCATTTT.

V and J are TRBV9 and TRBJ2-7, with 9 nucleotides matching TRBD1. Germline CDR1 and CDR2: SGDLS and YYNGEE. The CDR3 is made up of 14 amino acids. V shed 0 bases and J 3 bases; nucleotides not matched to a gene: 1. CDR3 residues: CASSVGQGDYEQYF. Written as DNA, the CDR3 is TGTGCCAGCAGCGTAGGACAGGGGGACTACGAGCAGTACTTC. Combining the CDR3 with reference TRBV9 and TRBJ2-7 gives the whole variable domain DSGVTQTPKHLITATGQRVTLRCSPRSGDLSVYWYQQSLDQGLQFLIQYYNGEERAKGNILERFSAQQFPDLHSELNLSSLELGDSALYFCASSVGQGDYEQYFGPGTRLTVT.

CDR3 residues: CASKSPGGTGELFF. The CDR3 region has the DNA TGCGCCAGCAAAAGCCCAGGGGGTACCGGGGAGCTGTTTTTT. The chain carries TRBV5-1 and TRBJ2-2, with 7 bases aligning to TRBD1. Germline loops: CDR1 SGHRS, CDR2 YFSETQ. The CDR3 is 14 amino acids. The trim removed 6 bases at V and 5 bases at J, leaving 7 bases unmatched. Complete variable domain (other parts from reference TRBV5-1 and TRBJ2-2): KAGVTQTPRYLIKTRGQQVTLSCSPISGHRSVSWYQQTPGQGLQFLFEYFSETQRNKGNFPGRFSGRQFSNSRSEMNVSTLELGDSALYLCASKSPGGTGELFFGEGSRLTVL.

CDR3 nucleotide sequence: TGTGCCAGCAGCTTTAAGCAGGTCATCTATGGCTACACCTTC. Translated, it gives CASSFKQVIYGYTF. The V gene is TRBV7-9, the J gene TRBJ1-2; D is ambiguous. The CDR3 has 14 residues. The V gene's germline CDR1 is SEHNR and CDR2 FQNEAQ (reference sequence). Trimming took off 3 bases at V and 4 bases at J, with 12 bases between the two ends.

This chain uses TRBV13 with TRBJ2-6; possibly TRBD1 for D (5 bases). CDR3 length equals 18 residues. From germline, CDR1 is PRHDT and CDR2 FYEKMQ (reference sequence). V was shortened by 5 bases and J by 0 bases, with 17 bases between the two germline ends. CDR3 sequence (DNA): TGTGCCAGCAGCCGTCGGACATGGGAATTCTCTGGGGCCAACGTCCTGACTTTC. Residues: CASSRRTWEFSGANVLTF. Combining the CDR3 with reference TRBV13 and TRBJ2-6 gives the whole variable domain AAGVIQSPRHLIKEKRETATLKCYPIPRHDTVYWYQQGPGQDPQFLISFYEKMQSDKGSIPDRFSAQQFSDYHSELNMSSLELGDSALYFCASSRRTWEFSGANVLTFGAGSRLTVL.

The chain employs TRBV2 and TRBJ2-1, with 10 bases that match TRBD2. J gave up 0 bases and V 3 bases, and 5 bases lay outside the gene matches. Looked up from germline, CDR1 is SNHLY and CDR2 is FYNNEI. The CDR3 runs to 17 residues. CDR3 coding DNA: TGTGCCAGCAGTGATAGAGCGGGGGGGTCCTCCTACAATGAGCAGTTCTTC. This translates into CASSDRAGGSSYNEQFF.

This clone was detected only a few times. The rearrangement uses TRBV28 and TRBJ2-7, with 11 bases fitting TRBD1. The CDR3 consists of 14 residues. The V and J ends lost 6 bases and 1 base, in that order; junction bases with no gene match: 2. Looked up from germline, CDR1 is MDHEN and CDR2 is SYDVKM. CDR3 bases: TGTGCCAGCAGGGACAGGGGGCGATCCTACGAGCAGTACTTC. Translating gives CASRDRGRSYEQYF. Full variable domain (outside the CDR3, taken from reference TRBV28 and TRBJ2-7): DVKVTQSSRYLVKRTGEKVFLECVQDMDHENMFWYRQDPGLGLRLIYFSYDVKMKEKGDIPEGYSVSREKKERFSLILESASTNQTSMYLCASRDRGRSYEQYFGPGTRLTVT.

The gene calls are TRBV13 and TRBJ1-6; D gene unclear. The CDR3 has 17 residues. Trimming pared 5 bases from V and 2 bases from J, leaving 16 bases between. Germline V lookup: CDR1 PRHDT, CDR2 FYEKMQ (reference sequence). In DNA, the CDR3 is TGTGCCAGCAGCCCCAGCAGGTCAGGTGCCTATAATTCACCCCTCCACTTT. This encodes CASSPSRSGAYNSPLHF. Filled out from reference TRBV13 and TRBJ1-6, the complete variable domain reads AAGVIQSPRHLIKEKRETATLKCYPIPRHDTVYWYQQGPGQDPQFLISFYEKMQSDKGSIPDRFSAQQFSDYHSELNMSSLELGDSALYFCASSPSRSGAYNSPLHFGNGTRLTVT.

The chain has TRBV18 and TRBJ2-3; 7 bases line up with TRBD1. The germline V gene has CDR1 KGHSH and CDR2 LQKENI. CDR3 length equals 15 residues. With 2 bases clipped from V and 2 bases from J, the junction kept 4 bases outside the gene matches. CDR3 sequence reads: CASSPGTVSTDTQYF. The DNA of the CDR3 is TGTGCCAGCTCACCAGGGACAGTTTCCACAGATACGCAGTATTTT. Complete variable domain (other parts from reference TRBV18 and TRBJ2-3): NAGVMQNPRHLVRRRGQEARLRCSPMKGHSHVYWYRQLPEEGLKFMVYLQKENIIDESGMPKERFSAEFPKEGPSILRIQQVVRGDSAAYFCASSPGTVSTDTQYFGPGTRLTVL.

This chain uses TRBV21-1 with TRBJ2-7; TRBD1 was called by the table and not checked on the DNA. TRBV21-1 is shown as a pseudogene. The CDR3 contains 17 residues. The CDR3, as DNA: TGTGCCAGCAGCAAATACCGTCCGACAGGGTCCGCCTACGAGCAGTACTTC. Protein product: CASSKYRPTGSAYEQYF.

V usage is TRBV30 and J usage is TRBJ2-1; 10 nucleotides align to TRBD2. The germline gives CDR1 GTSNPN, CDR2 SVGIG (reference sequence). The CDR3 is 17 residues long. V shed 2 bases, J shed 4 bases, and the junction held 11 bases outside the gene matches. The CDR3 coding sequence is TGTGCCTGGAGTCCCCCCGAGCGGGGGGGCTTATACAATGAGCAGTTCTTC. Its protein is CAWSPPERGGLYNEQFF. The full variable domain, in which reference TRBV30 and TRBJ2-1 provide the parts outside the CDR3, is SQTIHQWPATLVQPVGSPLSLECTVEGTSNPNLYWYRQAAGRGLQLLFYSVGIGQISSEVPQNLSASRPQDRQFILSSKKLLLSDSGFYLCAWSPPERGGLYNEQFFGPGTRLTVL.

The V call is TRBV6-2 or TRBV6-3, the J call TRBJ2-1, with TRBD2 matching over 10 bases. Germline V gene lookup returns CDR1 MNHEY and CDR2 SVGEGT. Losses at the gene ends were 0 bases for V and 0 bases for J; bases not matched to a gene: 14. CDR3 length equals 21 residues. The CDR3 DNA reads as TGTGCCAGCAGTTACTCTATACGAGCGGGGGGGATGCTAAGCTCCTACAATGAGCAGTTCTTC. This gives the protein CASSYSIRAGGMLSSYNEQFF.

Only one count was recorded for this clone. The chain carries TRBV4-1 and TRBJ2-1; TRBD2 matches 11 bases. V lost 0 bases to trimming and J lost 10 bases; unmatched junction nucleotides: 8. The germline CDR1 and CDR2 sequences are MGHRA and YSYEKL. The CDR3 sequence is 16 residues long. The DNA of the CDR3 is TGCGCCAGCAGCCAAGAAGTACTAGCGGGGGATCGGGAGCAGTTCTTC. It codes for CASSQEVLAGDREQFF.

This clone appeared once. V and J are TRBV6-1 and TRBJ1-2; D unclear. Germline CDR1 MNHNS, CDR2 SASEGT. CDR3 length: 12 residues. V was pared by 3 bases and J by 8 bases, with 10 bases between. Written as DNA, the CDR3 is TGTGCCAGCAGTGAGACCCGGGAGGGCTACACCTTC. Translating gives CASSETREGYTF.

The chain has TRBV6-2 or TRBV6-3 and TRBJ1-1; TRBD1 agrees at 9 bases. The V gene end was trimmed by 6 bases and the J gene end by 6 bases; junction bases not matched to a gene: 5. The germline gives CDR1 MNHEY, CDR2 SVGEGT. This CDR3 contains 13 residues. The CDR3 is CASSRDRVAEAFF. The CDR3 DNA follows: TGTGCCAGCAGCCGGGACAGGGTTGCTGAAGCTTTCTTT.

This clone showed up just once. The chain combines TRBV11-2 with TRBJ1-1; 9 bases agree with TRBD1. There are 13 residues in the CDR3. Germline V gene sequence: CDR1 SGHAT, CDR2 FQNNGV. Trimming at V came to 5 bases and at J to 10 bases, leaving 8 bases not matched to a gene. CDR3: CASSQTTGGVAFF. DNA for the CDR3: TGTGCCAGCAGCCAAACTACAGGGGGCGTAGCTTTCTTT.

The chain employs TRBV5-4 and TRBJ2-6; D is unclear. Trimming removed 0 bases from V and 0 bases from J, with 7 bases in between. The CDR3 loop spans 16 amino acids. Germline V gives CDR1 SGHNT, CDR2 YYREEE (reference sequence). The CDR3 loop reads CASSLGGNSGANVLTF. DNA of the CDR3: TGTGCCAGCAGCTTGGGAGGAAACTCTGGGGCCAACGTCCTGACTTTC.

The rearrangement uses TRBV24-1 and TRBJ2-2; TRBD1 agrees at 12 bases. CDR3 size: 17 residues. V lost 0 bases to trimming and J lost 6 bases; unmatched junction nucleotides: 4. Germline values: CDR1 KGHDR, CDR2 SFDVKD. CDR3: CATSDLWDRGLAGELFF. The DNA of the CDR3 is TGTGCCACCAGTGATTTGTGGGACAGGGGGCTTGCCGGGGAGCTGTTTTTT.